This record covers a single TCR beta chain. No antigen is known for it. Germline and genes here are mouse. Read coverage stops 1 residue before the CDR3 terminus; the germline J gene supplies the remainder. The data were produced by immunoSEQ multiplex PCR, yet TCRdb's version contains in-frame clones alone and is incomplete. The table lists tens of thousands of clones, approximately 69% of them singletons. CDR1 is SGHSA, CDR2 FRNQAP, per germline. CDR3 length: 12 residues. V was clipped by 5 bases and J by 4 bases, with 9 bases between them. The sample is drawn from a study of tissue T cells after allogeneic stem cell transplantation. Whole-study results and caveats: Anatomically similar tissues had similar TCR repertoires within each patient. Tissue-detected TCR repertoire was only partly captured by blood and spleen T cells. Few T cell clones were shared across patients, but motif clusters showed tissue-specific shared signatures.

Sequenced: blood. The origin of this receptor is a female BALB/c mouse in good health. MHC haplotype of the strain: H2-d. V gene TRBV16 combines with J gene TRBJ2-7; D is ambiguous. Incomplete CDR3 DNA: TGTGCAAGCAGCCTCGACTTTTATGAACAGTAC. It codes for CASSLDFYEQY. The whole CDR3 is CASSLDFYEQYF.